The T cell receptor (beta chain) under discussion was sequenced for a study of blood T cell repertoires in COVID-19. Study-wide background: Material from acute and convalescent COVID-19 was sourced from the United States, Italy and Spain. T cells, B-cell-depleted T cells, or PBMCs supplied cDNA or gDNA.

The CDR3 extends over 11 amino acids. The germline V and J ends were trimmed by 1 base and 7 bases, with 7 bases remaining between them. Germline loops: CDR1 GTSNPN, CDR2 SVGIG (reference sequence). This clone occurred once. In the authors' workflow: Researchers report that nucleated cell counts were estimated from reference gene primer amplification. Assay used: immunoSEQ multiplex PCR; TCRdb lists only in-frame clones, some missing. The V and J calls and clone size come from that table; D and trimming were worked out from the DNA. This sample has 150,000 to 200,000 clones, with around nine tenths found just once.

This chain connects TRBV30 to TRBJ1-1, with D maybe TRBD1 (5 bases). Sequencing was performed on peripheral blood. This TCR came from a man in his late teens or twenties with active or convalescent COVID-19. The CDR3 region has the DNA TGTGCCTGGAGTGGACAGATTGAAGCTTTCTTT. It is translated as CAWSGQIEAFF.